The clone carrying this T cell receptor (beta chain) was counted a single time. Its antigen is still unknown. The sample originates from a study of CD8 T cells in ankylosing spondylitis. Study results and caveats: Apparently characteristic of ankylosing spondylitis blood was a TCR beta motif (about eight highly homologous variants).

TCRdb redid the calling of the 5' RACE reads with MiXCR, one entry per CDR3 protein. The repertoire has hundreds of thousands of distinct CDR3 sequences, roughly 12% of them found once; the top ten carry roughly 0.51%. The V gene end was trimmed by 7 bases and the J gene end by 3 bases; junction bases not matched to a gene: 6. The CDR3 loop spans 13 amino acids. The germline CDR1 and CDR2 sequences are GTSNPN and SVGIG (reference sequence). The rearrangement uses TRBV30 and TRBJ1-1; 9 bases match TRBD1. The sequenced sample was blood, either unsorted or a sorted T cell fraction (not recorded which). The sequence was collected from a male donor with ankylosing spondylitis. The CDR3 bases are TGTGCCTCCCCCGGGACAGGGTACACTGAAGCTTTCTTT. This sequence encodes CASPGTGYTEAFF.